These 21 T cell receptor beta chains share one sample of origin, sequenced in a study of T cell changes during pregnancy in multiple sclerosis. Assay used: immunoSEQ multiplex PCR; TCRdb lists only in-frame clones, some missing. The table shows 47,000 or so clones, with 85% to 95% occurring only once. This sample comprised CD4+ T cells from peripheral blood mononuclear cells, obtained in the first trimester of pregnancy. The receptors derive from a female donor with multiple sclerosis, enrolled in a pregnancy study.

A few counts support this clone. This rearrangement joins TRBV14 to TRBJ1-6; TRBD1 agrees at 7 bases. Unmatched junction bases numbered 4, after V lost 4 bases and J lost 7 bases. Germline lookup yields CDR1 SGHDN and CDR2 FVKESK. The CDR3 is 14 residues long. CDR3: CASSLVQGNSPLHF. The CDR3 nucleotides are TGTGCCAGCAGCCTCGTACAGGGGAATTCACCCCTCCACTTT.

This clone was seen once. The CDR3 sequence is CASSTGTGAWNYGYTF. The DNA of the CDR3 is TGTGCCAGCAGCACCGGGACAGGGGCTTGGAACTATGGCTACACCTTC. The V call is TRBV19, the J call TRBJ1-2; 10 bases match TRBD1. This CDR3 contains 16 residues. V gave up 9 bases and J gave up 2 bases; unmatched junction bases: 12. CDR1 LNHDA and CDR2 SQIVND come from the germline V gene (reference sequence).

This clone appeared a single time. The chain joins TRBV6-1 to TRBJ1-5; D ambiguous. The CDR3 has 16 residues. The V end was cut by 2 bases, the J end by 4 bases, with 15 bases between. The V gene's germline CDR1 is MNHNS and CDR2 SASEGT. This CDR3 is CASSELFGLENQPQHF. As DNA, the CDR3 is TGTGCCAGCAGTGAATTATTTGGGCTGGAAAATCAGCCCCAGCATTTT.

CDR3 protein: CASSRGQGAYEQYF. The CDR3, as DNA: TGTGCCAGCAGTAGGGGACAGGGGGCTTACGAGCAGTACTTC. The chain links TRBV6-1 to TRBJ2-7; 12 bases match TRBD1. This CDR3 comprises 14 residues. Trimming took 5 bases from V and 4 from J; bases not matched to a gene: 3. The germline gives CDR1 MNHNS, CDR2 SASEGT.

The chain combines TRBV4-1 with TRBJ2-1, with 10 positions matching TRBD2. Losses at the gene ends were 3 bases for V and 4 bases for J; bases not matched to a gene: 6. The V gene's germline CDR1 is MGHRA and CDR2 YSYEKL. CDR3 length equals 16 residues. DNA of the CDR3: TGCGCCAGCAGCCAGAGAGCGGGGGGGCCTTACAATGAGCAGTTCTTC. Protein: CASSQRAGGPYNEQFF.

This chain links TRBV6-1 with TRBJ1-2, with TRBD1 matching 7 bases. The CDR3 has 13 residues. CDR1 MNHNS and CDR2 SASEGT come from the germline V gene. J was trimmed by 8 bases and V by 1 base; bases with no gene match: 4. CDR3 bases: TGTGCCAGCAGTGAAGACAGGGGCCTCGGCTACACCTTC. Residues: CASSEDRGLGYTF.

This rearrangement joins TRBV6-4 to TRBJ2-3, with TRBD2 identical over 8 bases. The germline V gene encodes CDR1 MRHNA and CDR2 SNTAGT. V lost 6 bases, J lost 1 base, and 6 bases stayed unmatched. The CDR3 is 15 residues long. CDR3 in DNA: TGTGCCAGCAGCGCTCTAGCGGGCGGCACAGATACGCAGTATTTT. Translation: CASSALAGGTDTQYF.

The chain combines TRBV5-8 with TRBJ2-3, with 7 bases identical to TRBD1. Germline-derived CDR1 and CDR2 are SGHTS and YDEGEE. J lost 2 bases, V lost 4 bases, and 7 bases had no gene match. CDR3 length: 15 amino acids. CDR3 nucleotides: TGTGCCAGCAGCCCGAGACAGGGCCACACAGATACGCAGTATTTT. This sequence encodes CASSPRQGHTDTQYF. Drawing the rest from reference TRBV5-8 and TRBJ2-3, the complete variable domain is EAGVTQSPTHLIKTRGQQATLRCSPISGHTSVYWYQQALGLGLQFLLWYDEGEERNRGNFPPRFSGRQFPNYSSELNVNALELEDSALYLCASSPRQGHTDTQYFGPGTRLTVL.

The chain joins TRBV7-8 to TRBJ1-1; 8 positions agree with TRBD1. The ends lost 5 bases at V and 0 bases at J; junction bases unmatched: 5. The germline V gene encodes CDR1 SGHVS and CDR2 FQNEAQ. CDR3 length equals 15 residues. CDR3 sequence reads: CASSDRGLMNTEAFF. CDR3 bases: TGTGCCAGCAGCGACAGGGGTCTAATGAACACTGAAGCTTTCTTT.

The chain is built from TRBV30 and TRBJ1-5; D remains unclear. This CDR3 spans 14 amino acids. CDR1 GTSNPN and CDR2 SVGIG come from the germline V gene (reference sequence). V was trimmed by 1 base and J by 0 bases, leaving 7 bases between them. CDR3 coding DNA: TGTGCCTGGAGTGGTGCGGTTAGCAATCAGCCCCAGCATTTT. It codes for CAWSGAVSNQPQHF.

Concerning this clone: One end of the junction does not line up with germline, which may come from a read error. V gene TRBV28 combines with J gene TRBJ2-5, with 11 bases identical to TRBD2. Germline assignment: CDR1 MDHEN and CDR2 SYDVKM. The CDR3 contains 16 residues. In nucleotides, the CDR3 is TGTGCCAACAGTTTTCGGCTAGCGGGGGGTAGAGAGACCCAGTACTTC. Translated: CANSFRLAGGRETQYF.

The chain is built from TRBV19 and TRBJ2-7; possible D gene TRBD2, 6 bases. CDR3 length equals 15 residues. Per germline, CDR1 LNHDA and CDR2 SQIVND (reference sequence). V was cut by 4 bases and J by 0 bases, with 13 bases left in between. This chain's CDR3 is CASSNDWGVSYEQYF. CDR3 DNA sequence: TGTGCCAGTAGTAATGATTGGGGGGTCTCCTACGAGCAGTACTTC.

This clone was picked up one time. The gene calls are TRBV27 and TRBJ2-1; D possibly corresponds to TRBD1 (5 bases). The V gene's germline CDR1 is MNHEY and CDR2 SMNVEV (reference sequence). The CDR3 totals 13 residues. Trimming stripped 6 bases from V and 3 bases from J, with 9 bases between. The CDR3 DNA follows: TGTGCCAGCAGGAGAAGGGGCTACAATGAGCAGTTCTTC. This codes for CASRRRGYNEQFF.

The CDR3 spells CASSLAGPNTEAFF. CDR3 coding DNA: TGTGCCAGCAGCTTGGCAGGCCCGAACACTGAAGCTTTCTTT. V and J are TRBV5-4 and TRBJ1-1, with D unresolved. Trimming took off 0 bases at V and 1 base at J, with 7 bases between the two ends. Germline CDR1 SGHNT, CDR2 YYREEE (reference sequence). The CDR3 has 14 residues.

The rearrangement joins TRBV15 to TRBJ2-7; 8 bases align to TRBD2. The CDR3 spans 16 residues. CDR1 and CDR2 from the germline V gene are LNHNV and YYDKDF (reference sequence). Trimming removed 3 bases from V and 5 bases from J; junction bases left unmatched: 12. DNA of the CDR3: TGTGCCACCAGCAGCGGCGTCGGGAGGGGCAAGAACGAGCAGTACTTC. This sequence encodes CATSSGVGRGKNEQYF.

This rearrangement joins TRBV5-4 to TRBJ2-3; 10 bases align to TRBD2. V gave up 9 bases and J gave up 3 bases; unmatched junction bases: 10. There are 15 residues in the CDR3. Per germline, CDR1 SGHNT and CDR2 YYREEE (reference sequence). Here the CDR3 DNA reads TGTGCCACCCTCCGAGCGGGGGGGGCGACAGATACGCAGTATTTT. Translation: CATLRAGGATDTQYF.

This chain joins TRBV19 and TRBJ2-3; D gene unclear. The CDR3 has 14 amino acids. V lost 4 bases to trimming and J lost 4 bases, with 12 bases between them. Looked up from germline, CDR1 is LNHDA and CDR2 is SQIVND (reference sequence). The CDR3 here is CASSTLAGADTQYF. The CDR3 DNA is TGTGCCAGTAGTACCCTCGCAGGCGCAGATACGCAGTATTTT.

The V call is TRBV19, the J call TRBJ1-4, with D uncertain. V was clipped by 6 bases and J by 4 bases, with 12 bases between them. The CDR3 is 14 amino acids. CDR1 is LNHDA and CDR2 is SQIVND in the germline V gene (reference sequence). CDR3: CASSTDLFNEKLFF. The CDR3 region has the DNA TGTGCCAGTAGCACCGACTTATTTAATGAAAAACTGTTTTTT.

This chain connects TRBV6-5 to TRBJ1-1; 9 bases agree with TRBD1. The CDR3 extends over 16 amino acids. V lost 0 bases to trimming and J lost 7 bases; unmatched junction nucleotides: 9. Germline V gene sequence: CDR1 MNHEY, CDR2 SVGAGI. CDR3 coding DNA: TGTGCCAGCAGTTACTCGACCGGGACAGGGAAAGGTGAAGCTTTCTTT. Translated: CASSYSTGTGKGEAFF.

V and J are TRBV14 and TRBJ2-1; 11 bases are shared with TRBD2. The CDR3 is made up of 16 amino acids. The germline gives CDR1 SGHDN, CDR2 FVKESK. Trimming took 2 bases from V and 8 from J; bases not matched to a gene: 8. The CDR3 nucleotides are TGTGCCAGCAGCCAATCCCTAGCGGGGGGAGTCCATGAGCAGTTCTTC. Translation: CASSQSLAGGVHEQFF.

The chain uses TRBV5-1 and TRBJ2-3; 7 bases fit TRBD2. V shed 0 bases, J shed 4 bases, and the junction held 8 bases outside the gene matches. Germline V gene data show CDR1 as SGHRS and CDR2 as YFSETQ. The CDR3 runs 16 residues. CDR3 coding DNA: TGCGCCAGCAGCTTGGATCGGGGGGACTGGGCAGATACGCAGTATTTT. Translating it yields CASSLDRGDWADTQYF.